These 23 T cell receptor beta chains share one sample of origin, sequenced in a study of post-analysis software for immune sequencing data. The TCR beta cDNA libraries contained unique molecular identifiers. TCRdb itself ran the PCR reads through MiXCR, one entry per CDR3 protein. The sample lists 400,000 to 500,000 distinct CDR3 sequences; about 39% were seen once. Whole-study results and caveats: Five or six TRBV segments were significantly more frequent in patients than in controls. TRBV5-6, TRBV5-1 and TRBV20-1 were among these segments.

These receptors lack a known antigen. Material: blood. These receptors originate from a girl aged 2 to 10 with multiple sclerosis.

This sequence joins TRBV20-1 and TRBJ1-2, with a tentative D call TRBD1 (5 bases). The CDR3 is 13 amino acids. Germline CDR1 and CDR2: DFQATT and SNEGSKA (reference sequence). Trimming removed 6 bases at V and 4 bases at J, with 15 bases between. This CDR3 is CSAPGVLAYGYTF. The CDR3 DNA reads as TGCAGTGCCCCGGGGGTTTTGGCCTATGGCTACACCTTC.

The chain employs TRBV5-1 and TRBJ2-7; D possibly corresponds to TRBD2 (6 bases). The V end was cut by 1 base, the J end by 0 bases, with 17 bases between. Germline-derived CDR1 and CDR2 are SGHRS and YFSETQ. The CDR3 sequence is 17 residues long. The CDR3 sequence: CASSLNPRDSASYEQYF. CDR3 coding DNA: TGCGCCAGCAGCTTGAATCCACGGGACTCAGCCTCCTACGAGCAGTACTTC.

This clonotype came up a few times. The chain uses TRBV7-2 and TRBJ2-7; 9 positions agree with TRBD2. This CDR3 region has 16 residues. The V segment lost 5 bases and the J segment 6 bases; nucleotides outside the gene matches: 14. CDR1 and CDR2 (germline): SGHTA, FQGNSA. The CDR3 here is CASSKNPGLAVGEQYF. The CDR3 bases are TGTGCCAGCAGCAAGAATCCGGGACTAGCTGTGGGCGAGCAGTACTTC.

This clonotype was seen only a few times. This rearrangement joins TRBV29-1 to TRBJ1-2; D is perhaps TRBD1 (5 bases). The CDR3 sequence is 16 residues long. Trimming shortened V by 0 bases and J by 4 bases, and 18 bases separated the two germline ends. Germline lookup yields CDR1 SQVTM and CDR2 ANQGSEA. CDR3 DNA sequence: TGCAGCGTTGAAGATAGCACGGGACGGAGGGGCTATGGCTACACCTTC. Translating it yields CSVEDSTGRRGYGYTF.

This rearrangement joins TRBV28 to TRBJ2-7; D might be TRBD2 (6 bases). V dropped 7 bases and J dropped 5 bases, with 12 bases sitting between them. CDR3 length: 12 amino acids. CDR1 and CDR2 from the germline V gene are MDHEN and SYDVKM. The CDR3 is CASIGGTDEQYF. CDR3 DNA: TGTGCCAGCATTGGCGGGACTGACGAGCAGTACTTC.

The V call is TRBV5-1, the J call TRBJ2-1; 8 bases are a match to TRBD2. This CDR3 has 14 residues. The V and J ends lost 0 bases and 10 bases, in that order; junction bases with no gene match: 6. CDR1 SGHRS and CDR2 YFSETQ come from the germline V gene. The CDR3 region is CASSLEQTSAEQFF. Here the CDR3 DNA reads TGCGCCAGCAGCTTGGAACAGACTAGCGCCGAGCAGTTCTTC.

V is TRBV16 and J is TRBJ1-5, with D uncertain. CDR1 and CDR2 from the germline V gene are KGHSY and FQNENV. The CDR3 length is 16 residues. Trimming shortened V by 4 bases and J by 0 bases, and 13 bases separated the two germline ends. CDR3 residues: CASSPLDGISNQPQHF. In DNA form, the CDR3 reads TGTGCCAGCAGCCCGCTAGACGGCATTAGCAATCAGCCCCAGCATTTT.

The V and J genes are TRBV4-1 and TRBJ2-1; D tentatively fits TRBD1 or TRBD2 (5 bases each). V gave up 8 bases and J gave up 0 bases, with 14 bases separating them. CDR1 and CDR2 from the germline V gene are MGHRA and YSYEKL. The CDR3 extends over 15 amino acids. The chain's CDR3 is CASGVWGSSYNEQFF. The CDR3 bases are TGCGCCAGCGGGGTCTGGGGGAGCTCCTACAATGAGCAGTTCTTC.

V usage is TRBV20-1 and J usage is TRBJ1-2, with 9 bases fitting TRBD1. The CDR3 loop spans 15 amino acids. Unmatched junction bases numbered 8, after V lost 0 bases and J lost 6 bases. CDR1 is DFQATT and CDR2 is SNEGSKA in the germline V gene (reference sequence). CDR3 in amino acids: CSAREGTGHYHGYTF. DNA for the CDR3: TGCAGTGCTAGAGAGGGGACAGGGCATTATCATGGCTACACCTTC.

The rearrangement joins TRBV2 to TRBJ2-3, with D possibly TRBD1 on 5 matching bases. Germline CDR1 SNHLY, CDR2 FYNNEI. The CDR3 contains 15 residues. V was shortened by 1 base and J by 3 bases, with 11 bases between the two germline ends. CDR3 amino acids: CASSEEQERTDTQYF. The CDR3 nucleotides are TGTGCCAGCAGTGAAGAACAGGAAAGAACAGATACGCAGTATTTT.

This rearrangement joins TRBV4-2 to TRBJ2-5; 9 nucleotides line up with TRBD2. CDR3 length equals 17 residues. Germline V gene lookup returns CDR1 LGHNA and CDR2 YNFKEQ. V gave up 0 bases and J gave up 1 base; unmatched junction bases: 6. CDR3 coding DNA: TGTGCCAGCAGCCAAGAGTTTGGCGGGGGGGCCCAAGAGACCCAGTACTTC. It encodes CASSQEFGGGAQETQYF.

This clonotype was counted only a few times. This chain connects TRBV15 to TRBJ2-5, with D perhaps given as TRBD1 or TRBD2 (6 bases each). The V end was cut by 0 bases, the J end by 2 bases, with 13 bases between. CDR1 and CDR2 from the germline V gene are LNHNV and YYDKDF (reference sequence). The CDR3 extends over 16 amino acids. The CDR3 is CATSRDVRGGQETQYF. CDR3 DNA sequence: TGTGCCACCAGCAGAGATGTTCGAGGGGGGCAAGAGACCCAGTACTTC.

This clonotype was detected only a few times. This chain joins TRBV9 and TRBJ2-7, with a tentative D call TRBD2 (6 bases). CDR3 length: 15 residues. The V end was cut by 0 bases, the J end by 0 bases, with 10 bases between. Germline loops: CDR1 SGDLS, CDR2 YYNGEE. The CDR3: CASSVAGENSYEQYF. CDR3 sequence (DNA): TGTGCCAGCAGCGTAGCGGGGGAAAACTCCTACGAGCAGTACTTC.

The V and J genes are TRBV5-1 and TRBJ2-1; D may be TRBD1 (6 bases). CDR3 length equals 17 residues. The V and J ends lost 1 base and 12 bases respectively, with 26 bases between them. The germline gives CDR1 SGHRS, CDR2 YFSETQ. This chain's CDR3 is CASSLLSTGFSLGGQFF. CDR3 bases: TGCGCCAGCAGCTTGTTATCGACAGGCTTCTCTTTGGGTGGGCAGTTCTTC. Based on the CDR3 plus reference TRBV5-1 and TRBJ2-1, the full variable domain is KAGVTQTPRYLIKTRGQQVTLSCSPISGHRSVSWYQQTPGQGLQFLFEYFSETQRNKGNFPGRFSGRQFSNSRSEMNVSTLELGDSALYLCASSLLSTGFSLGGQFFGPGTRLTVL.

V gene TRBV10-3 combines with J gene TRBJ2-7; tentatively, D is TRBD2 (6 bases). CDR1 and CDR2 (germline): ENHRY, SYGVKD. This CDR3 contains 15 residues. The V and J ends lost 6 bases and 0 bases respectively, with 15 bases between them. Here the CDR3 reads CAIRLSGDSSYEQYF. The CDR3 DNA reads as TGTGCCATCAGGCTTAGCGGTGATAGCTCCTACGAGCAGTACTTC.

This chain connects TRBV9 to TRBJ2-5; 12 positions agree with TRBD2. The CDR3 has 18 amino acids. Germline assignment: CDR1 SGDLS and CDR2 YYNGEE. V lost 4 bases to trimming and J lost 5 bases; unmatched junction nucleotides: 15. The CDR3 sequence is CASSPDFGLAGRSETQYF. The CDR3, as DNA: TGTGCCAGCAGCCCAGACTTCGGACTAGCGGGGAGATCGGAGACCCAGTACTTC. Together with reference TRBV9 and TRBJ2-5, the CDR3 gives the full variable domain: DSGVTQTPKHLITATGQRVTLRCSPRSGDLSVYWYQQSLDQGLQFLIQYYNGEERAKGNILERFSAQQFPDLHSELNLSSLELGDSALYFCASSPDFGLAGRSETQYFGPGTRLLVL.

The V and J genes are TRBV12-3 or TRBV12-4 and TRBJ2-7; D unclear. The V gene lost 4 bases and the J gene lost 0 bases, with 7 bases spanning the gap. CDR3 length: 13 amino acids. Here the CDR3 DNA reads TGTGCCAGCAGTTGGGGTAGCTCCTACGAGCAGTACTTC. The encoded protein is CASSWGSSYEQYF.

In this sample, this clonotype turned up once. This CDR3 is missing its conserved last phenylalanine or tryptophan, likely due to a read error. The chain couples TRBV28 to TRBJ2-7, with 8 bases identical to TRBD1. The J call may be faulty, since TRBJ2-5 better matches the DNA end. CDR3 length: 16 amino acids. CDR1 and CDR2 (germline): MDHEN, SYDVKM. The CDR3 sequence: CASSPRQGFSQETQYC. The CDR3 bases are TGTGCCAGCAGTCCTAGACAGGGGTTCTCTCAAGAGACCCAGTACTGC.

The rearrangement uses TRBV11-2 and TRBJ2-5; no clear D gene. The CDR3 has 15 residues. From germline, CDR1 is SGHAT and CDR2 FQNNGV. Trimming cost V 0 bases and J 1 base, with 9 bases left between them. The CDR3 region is CASSLEHLTQETQYF. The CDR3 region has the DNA TGTGCCAGCAGCTTAGAGCATCTCACCCAAGAGACCCAGTACTTC. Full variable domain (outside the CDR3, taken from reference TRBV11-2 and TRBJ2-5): EAGVAQSPRYKIIEKRQSVAFWCNPISGHATLYWYQQILGQGPKLLIQFQNNGVVDDSQLPKDRFSAERLKGVDSTLKIQPAKLEDSAVYLCASSLEHLTQETQYFGPGTRLLVL.

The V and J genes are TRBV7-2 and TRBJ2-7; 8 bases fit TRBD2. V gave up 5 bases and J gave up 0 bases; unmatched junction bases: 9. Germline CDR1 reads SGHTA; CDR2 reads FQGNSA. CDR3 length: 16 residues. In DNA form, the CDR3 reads TGTGCCAGCAGCGTAGGACTAGCCACAACCTCCTACGAGCAGTACTTC. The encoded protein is CASSVGLATTSYEQYF.

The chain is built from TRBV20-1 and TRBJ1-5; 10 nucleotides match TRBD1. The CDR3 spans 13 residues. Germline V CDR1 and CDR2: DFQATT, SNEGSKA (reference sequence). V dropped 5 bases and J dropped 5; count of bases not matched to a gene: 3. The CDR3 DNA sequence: TGCAGTGCTTCCGGGACAGGGGATCAGCCCCAGCATTTT. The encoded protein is CSASGTGDQPQHF.

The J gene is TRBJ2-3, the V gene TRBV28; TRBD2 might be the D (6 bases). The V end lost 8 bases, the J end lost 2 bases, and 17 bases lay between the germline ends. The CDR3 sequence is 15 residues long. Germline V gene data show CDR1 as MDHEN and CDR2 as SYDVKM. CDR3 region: CASGSAGLATDTQYF. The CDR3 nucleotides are TGTGCCAGCGGATCCGCGGGGTTGGCCACAGATACGCAGTATTTT.

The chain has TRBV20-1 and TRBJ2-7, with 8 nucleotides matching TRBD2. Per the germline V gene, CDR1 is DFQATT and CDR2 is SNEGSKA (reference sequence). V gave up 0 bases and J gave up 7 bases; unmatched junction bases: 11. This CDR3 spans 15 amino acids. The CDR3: CSARDGGLVGGEQYF. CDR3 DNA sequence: TGCAGTGCTAGAGATGGGGGACTAGTGGGAGGGGAGCAGTACTTC.